This is a list of T cell receptor beta chains from one sample in a study of shared clonotypes between healthy human individuals. Method: immunoSEQ multiplex PCR; TCRdb's copy keeps in-frame clones and lacks some. The sample lists about a million clones; around 77% were seen once. Sequencing was carried out using memory CD4+ T cells from PBMCs. These TCRs come from a man aged 18 to 35 in good health. Some clones in this sample may be carry-over from other donors' samples. The CDR3 runs from the conserved cysteine through the conserved F or W. Each record gives: J gene, V gene, CDR3 length, clone size, D gene, CDR3 protein, CDR3 DNA. The D gene is left open where the match is weak. Size tells how often a clone was seen (once, few, many) or the class of an expanded clone, and some rows leave it out.

j_gene: TRBJ1-5; v_gene: TRBV19; len: 14; abundance: .; d_gene: .; CDR3aa: CASKKKDSNQPQHF; CDR3nt: TGTGCCAGTAAAAAGAAGGACAGCAATCAGCCCCAGCATTTT
j_gene: TRBJ2-7; v_gene: TRBV18; len: 15; abundance: .; d_gene: TRBD2; CDR3aa: CASSPGTSGVHEQYF; CDR3nt: TGTGCCAGCTCACCAGGGACTAGCGGGGTGCACGAGCAGTACTTC
j_gene: TRBJ1-1; v_gene: TRBV6-5; len: 14; abundance: .; d_gene: .; CDR3aa: CASSITTGLTEAFF; CDR3nt: TGTGCCAGCAGTATCACGACAGGTCTCACTGAAGCTTTCTTT
j_gene: TRBJ1-5; v_gene: TRBV30; len: 13; abundance: few; d_gene: .; CDR3aa: CAWSFGENQPQHF; CDR3nt: TGTGCCTGGAGCTTCGGGGAGAATCAGCCCCAGCATTTT
j_gene: TRBJ2-2; v_gene: TRBV6-5; len: 15; abundance: .; d_gene: TRBD2; CDR3aa: CASSYEAGVIGELFF; CDR3nt: TGTGCCAGCAGTTACGAAGCGGGAGTAATCGGGGAGCTGTTTTTT
j_gene: TRBJ2-5; v_gene: TRBV11-2; len: 17; abundance: .; d_gene: TRBD2; CDR3aa: CASSLSTSGLFEETQYF; CDR3nt: TGTGCCAGCAGCTTATCGACTAGCGGGCTATTCGAAGAGACCCAGTACTTC
j_gene: TRBJ2-5; v_gene: TRBV6-5; len: 15; abundance: .; d_gene: .; CDR3aa: CASSPSALKQETQYF; CDR3nt: TGTGCCAGCAGTCCATCGGCGCTAAAACAAGAGACCCAGTACTTC
j_gene: TRBJ2-2; v_gene: TRBV28; len: 14; abundance: .; d_gene: .; CDR3aa: CATTHQIYAGELFF; CDR3nt: TGTGCCACCACCCATCAAATTTACGCCGGGGAGCTGTTTTTT
j_gene: TRBJ2-7; v_gene: TRBV5-6; len: 13; abundance: few; d_gene: .; CDR3aa: CASSPLRGHEQYF; CDR3nt: TGTGCCAGCAGCCCCCTTCGGGGCCACGAGCAGTACTTC
j_gene: TRBJ2-2; v_gene: TRBV4-2; len: 15; abundance: few; d_gene: .; CDR3aa: CASSQDDSTTGELFF; CDR3nt: TGTGCCAGCAGCCAAGACGACTCCACCACCGGGGAGCTGTTTTTT
j_gene: TRBJ1-1; v_gene: TRBV6-5; len: 16; abundance: many; d_gene: .; CDR3aa: CASSYLPGRANTEAFF; CDR3nt: TGTGCCAGCAGTTACTTACCAGGGAGGGCGAACACTGAAGCTTTCTTT
j_gene: TRBJ2-5; v_gene: TRBV11-2; len: 14; abundance: .; d_gene: .; CDR3aa: CASSLVTPQETQYF; CDR3nt: TGTGCCAGCAGCTTAGTGACCCCCCAAGAGACCCAGTACTTC
j_gene: TRBJ1-3; v_gene: TRBV28; len: 13; abundance: .; d_gene: .; CDR3aa: CASSSDMFNTIYF; CDR3nt: TGTGCCAGCAGTTCGGACATGTTTAACACCATATATTTT
j_gene: TRBJ2-7; v_gene: TRBV5-4; len: 16; abundance: .; d_gene: TRBD2; CDR3aa: CASSLEGLAGGREQYF; CDR3nt: TGTGCCAGCAGCTTGGAGGGGCTAGCGGGAGGTCGAGAGCAGTACTTC
j_gene: TRBJ1-1; v_gene: TRBV5-1; len: 12; abundance: .; d_gene: TRBD1; CDR3aa: CASSRGQAEAFF; CDR3nt: TGCGCCAGCAGCCGCGGACAGGCCGAAGCTTTCTTT
j_gene: TRBJ1-5; v_gene: TRBV19; len: 15; abundance: .; d_gene: TRBD1; CDR3aa: CASRRDRSPNQPQHF; CDR3nt: TGTGCCAGTAGAAGGGACAGGAGCCCAAATCAGCCCCAGCATTTT
j_gene: TRBJ1-1; v_gene: TRBV7-9; len: 15; abundance: .; d_gene: .; CDR3aa: CASSSIQGSNTEAFF; CDR3nt: TGTGCCAGCAGCTCGATACAGGGATCGAACACTGAAGCTTTCTTT
j_gene: TRBJ2-7; v_gene: TRBV5-4; len: 15; abundance: .; d_gene: .; CDR3aa: CASSLPKQGLSEQYF; CDR3nt: TGTGCCAGCAGCTTACCTAAACAGGGATTGAGCGAGCAGTACTTC
j_gene: TRBJ2-5; v_gene: TRBV18; len: 15; abundance: once; d_gene: TRBD1; CDR3aa: CASSPIRDSQETQYF; CDR3nt: TGTGCCAGCTCACCTATTCGGGACAGCCAAGAGACCCAGTACTTC
j_gene: TRBJ2-1; v_gene: TRBV28; len: 18; abundance: .; d_gene: TRBD2; CDR3aa: CASSFGLARLGFYNEQFF; CDR3nt: TGTGCCAGCAGTTTCGGACTAGCGAGACTGGGGTTCTACAATGAGCAGTTCTTC
j_gene: TRBJ2-7; v_gene: TRBV19; len: 14; abundance: once; d_gene: .; CDR3aa: CASASDSAVYEQYF; CDR3nt: TGTGCCAGCGCATCCGACAGTGCGGTCTACGAGCAGTACTTC
j_gene: TRBJ1-2; v_gene: TRBV7-2; len: 14; abundance: once; d_gene: TRBD1; CDR3aa: CASSLGTVPRGYTF; CDR3nt: TGTGCCAGCAGCTTGGGGACAGTTCCTAGGGGCTACACCTTC
j_gene: TRBJ2-3; v_gene: TRBV6-5; len: 14; abundance: .; d_gene: TRBD2; CDR3aa: CASSYAGGTDTQYF; CDR3nt: TGTGCCAGCAGTTACGCGGGAGGCACAGATACGCAGTATTTT
j_gene: TRBJ2-3; v_gene: TRBV7-3; len: 14; abundance: .; d_gene: .; CDR3aa: CASSLTGRPDTQYF; CDR3nt: TGTGCCAGCAGCCTTACAGGGAGACCAGATACGCAGTATTTT
j_gene: TRBJ2-6; v_gene: TRBV10-3; len: 17; abundance: few; d_gene: .; CDR3aa: CAISAREGSSGANVLTF; CDR3nt: TGTGCCATCAGTGCCCGAGAAGGGAGCTCTGGGGCCAACGTCCTGACTTTC
j_gene: TRBJ2-5; v_gene: TRBV7-3; len: 12; abundance: .; d_gene: .; CDR3aa: CASSPPAGTQYF; CDR3nt: TGTGCCAGCAGCCCCCCGGCGGGGACCCAGTACTTC
j_gene: TRBJ2-7; v_gene: TRBV7-2; len: 17; abundance: .; d_gene: TRBD2; CDR3aa: CASSLSGLAGDPYEQYF; CDR3nt: TGTGCCAGCAGCTTATCGGGACTAGCGGGGGACCCCTACGAGCAGTACTTC
j_gene: TRBJ2-3; v_gene: TRBV29-1; len: 13; abundance: .; d_gene: .; CDR3aa: CTARGGTTDTQYF; CDR3nt: TGCACCGCCAGGGGGGGTACCACAGATACGCAGTATTTT
j_gene: TRBJ2-3; v_gene: TRBV28; len: 16; abundance: many; d_gene: .; CDR3aa: CASSLRRLRDTDTQYF; CDR3nt: TGTGCCAGCAGTTTAAGGCGGCTTCGGGACACAGATACGCAGTATTTT
j_gene: TRBJ1-1; v_gene: TRBV28; len: 16; abundance: .; d_gene: .; CDR3aa: CASSLAGGNMNTEAFF; CDR3nt: TGTGCCAGCAGTTTAGCGGGGGGTAACATGAACACTGAAGCTTTCTTT
j_gene: TRBJ1-2; v_gene: TRBV18; len: 15; abundance: .; d_gene: .; CDR3aa: CASSPPQLANYGYTF; CDR3nt: TGTGCCAGCTCACCGCCACAGCTAGCTAACTATGGCTACACCTTC
j_gene: TRBJ2-7; v_gene: TRBV19; len: 12; abundance: .; d_gene: .; CDR3aa: CASSKQGWEQYF; CDR3nt: TGTGCCAGTAGTAAACAGGGATGGGAGCAGTACTTC
j_gene: TRBJ1-1; v_gene: TRBV5-5; len: 14; abundance: .; d_gene: .; CDR3aa: CASSPLAGRTEAFF; CDR3nt: TGTGCCAGCAGCCCCCTCGCAGGGCGGACTGAAGCTTTCTTT
j_gene: TRBJ2-1; v_gene: TRBV29-1; len: 11; abundance: .; d_gene: .; CDR3aa: CSAGSGNEQFF; CDR3nt: TGCAGCGCCGGGTCGGGGAATGAGCAGTTCTTC
j_gene: TRBJ1-6; v_gene: TRBV6-5; len: 15; abundance: .; d_gene: .; CDR3aa: CASSYATGGGSPLHF; CDR3nt: TGTGCCAGCAGTTACGCGACAGGAGGAGGTTCACCCCTCCACTTT
j_gene: TRBJ2-3; v_gene: TRBV19; len: 14; abundance: once; d_gene: TRBD1; CDR3aa: CASSSTGVRDTQYF; CDR3nt: TGTGCCAGTAGTAGCACAGGGGTAAGAGATACGCAGTATTTT
j_gene: TRBJ2-7; v_gene: TRBV7-2; len: 15; abundance: .; d_gene: .; CDR3aa: CASNPRSGGTYEQYF; CDR3nt: TGTGCCAGCAATCCCCGGAGTGGGGGGACCTACGAGCAGTACTTC
j_gene: TRBJ2-5; v_gene: TRBV5-1; len: 14; abundance: once; d_gene: TRBD2; CDR3aa: CASSPQLAGETQYF; CDR3nt: TGCGCCAGCAGCCCCCAACTAGCGGGAGAGACCCAGTACTTC
j_gene: TRBJ1-4; v_gene: TRBV2; len: 11; abundance: .; d_gene: .; CDR3aa: CASSSRDILFF; CDR3nt: TGTGCCAGCAGTAGCCGGGACATACTGTTTTTT
j_gene: TRBJ2-3; v_gene: TRBV27; len: 19; abundance: .; d_gene: TRBD2; CDR3aa: CASSFRTGRAGGSTDTQYF; CDR3nt: TGTGCCAGCAGTTTCCGGACAGGAAGAGCGGGAGGGAGCACAGATACGCAGTATTTT
j_gene: TRBJ2-3; v_gene: TRBV9; len: 13; abundance: .; d_gene: TRBD2; CDR3aa: CASSVNTGGTQYF; CDR3nt: TGTGCCAGCAGCGTAAATACGGGGGGTACGCAGTATTTT
j_gene: TRBJ2-1; v_gene: TRBV4-3; len: 16; abundance: few; d_gene: TRBD2; CDR3aa: CASSQDLAGPYNEQFF; CDR3nt: TGCGCCAGCAGCCAAGATCTAGCGGGACCCTACAATGAGCAGTTCTTC
j_gene: TRBJ1-2; v_gene: TRBV2; len: 14; abundance: .; d_gene: TRBD1; CDR3aa: CASRTGGAAYGYTF; CDR3nt: TGTGCCAGCAGGACAGGGGGTGCGGCATATGGCTACACCTTC
j_gene: TRBJ1-1; v_gene: TRBV7-2; len: 15; abundance: .; d_gene: TRBD1; CDR3aa: CASSLARGRGTEAFF; CDR3nt: TGTGCCAGCAGCTTAGCTAGGGGGCGCGGCACTGAAGCTTTCTTT
j_gene: TRBJ2-7; v_gene: TRBV29-1; len: 14; abundance: .; d_gene: .; CDR3aa: CSVAGTSSSYEQYF; CDR3nt: TGCAGCGTGGCTGGGACGTCCAGCTCCTACGAGCAGTACTTC
j_gene: TRBJ2-6; v_gene: TRBV18; len: 17; abundance: many; d_gene: .; CDR3aa: CASSPKDGFSGANVLTF; CDR3nt: TGTGCCAGCTCACCTAAAGACGGATTCTCTGGGGCCAACGTCCTGACTTTC
j_gene: TRBJ1-1; v_gene: TRBV4-2; len: 15; abundance: once; d_gene: .; CDR3aa: CASSQAAQTGTEAFF; CDR3nt: TGTGCCAGCAGCCAAGCGGCCCAGACGGGGACTGAAGCTTTCTTT
j_gene: TRBJ2-1; v_gene: TRBV4-1; len: 13; abundance: .; d_gene: .; CDR3aa: CASSQDSTDEQFF; CDR3nt: TGCGCCAGCAGCCAAGACTCCACTGATGAGCAGTTCTTC
j_gene: TRBJ2-5; v_gene: TRBV27; len: 14; abundance: few; d_gene: TRBD1; CDR3aa: CASSRTTGGETQYF; CDR3nt: TGTGCCAGCAGTCGCACTACAGGGGGAGAGACCCAGTACTTC
j_gene: TRBJ2-1; v_gene: TRBV5-5; len: 15; abundance: .; d_gene: .; CDR3aa: CASSSTVDAGYEQFF; CDR3nt: TGTGCCAGCAGCTCCACAGTTGATGCAGGGTATGAGCAGTTCTTC
j_gene: TRBJ1-1; v_gene: TRBV5-4; len: 14; abundance: .; d_gene: TRBD1; CDR3aa: CASSVDRGATEAFF; CDR3nt: TGTGCCAGCAGCGTCGACAGGGGTGCTACTGAAGCTTTCTTT
j_gene: TRBJ2-2; v_gene: TRBV10-3; len: 17; abundance: .; d_gene: TRBD2; CDR3aa: CAISGTSGSLNTGELFF; CDR3nt: TGTGCCATCAGTGGGACTAGCGGGAGCCTTAACACCGGGGAGCTGTTTTTT
j_gene: TRBJ1-2; v_gene: TRBV27; len: 12; abundance: .; d_gene: .; CDR3aa: CASSLEGIGYTF; CDR3nt: TGTGCCAGCAGCTTAGAGGGAATTGGCTACACCTTC
j_gene: TRBJ1-3; v_gene: TRBV30; len: 11; abundance: .; d_gene: .; CDR3aa: CAWSRENTIYF; CDR3nt: TGTGCCTGGAGTAGAGAAAACACCATATATTTT
j_gene: TRBJ2-7; v_gene: TRBV10-1; len: 14; abundance: .; d_gene: TRBD2; CDR3aa: CASSESLAGYEQYF; CDR3nt: TGCGCCAGCAGTGAATCACTAGCGGGCTACGAGCAGTACTTC
j_gene: TRBJ2-1; v_gene: TRBV6-5; len: 15; abundance: .; d_gene: .; CDR3aa: CASSYSGARSNEQFF; CDR3nt: TGTGCCAGCAGTTACTCAGGGGCCCGAAGCAATGAGCAGTTCTTC